This T cell receptor beta chain was identified in a study of neurological immune-mediated disorders. Whole-study results and caveats: Association of the multiple sclerosis repertoire cluster with clinical or MRI features was not observed for any feature. HTLV-1-associated myelopathy displayed the greatest TCR clonal expansion, and multiple sclerosis exhibited the smallest, lower than that of healthy controls.

The V segment lost 6 bases and the J segment 7 bases; nucleotides outside the gene matches: 6. The CDR3 runs to 13 residues. Looked up from germline, CDR1 is DFQATT and CDR2 is SNEGSKA (reference sequence). This clonotype was recorded many times. Its antigen remains unidentified. As for the cDNA, it was generated by 5'RACE with 10-nucleotide random UMIs. From the 5' RACE reads, TCRdb called clonotypes with MiXCR, one entry per CDR3 protein. Found here are around 130,000 distinct CDR3 sequences, about 3.4% of them singletons; the top ten hold roughly 1.3%. 2 million PBMCs stored at -80 C were the source of the unsorted libraries.

The TCR originated in a woman in her thirties with multiple sclerosis. This chain links TRBV20-1 with TRBJ1-6; 7 nucleotides agree with TRBD1. The specimen sequenced was PBMCs. The CDR3 is CSALGQINSPLHF. In DNA form, the CDR3 reads TGCAGTGCGTTGGGACAGATCAATTCACCCCTCCACTTT.